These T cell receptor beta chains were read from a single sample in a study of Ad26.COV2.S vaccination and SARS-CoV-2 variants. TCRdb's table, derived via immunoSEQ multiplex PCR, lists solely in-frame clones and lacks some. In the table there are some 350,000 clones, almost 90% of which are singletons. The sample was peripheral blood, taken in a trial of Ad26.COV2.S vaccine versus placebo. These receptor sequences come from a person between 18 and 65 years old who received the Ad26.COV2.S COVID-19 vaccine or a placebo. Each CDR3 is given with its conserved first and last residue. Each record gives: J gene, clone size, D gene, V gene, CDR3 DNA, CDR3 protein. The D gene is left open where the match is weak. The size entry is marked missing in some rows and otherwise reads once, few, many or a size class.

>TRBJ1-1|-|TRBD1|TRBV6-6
TGTGCCGTAAGACAGGGGGGAAGCACTGAAGCTTTCTTT
CAVRQGGSTEAFF
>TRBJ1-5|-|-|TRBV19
TGTGCCAGTAGTAGGGAGGGCCTGGGGAATCAGCCCCAGCATTTT
CASSREGLGNQPQHF
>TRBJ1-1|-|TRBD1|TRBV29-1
TGCAGCGGATCCGGACAGGGAGGCACTGAAGCTTTCTTT
CSGSGQGGTEAFF
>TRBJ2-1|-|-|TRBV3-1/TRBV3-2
TGTGCCAGCAGCCAAGGACTCCCTCCGAACAATGAGCAGTTCTTC
CASSQGLPPNNEQFF
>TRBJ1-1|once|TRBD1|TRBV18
TGTGCCAGCTCACCCGAACAGGGGGTGAACACTGAAGCTTTCTTT
CASSPEQGVNTEAFF
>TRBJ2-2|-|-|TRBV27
TGTGCCAGCAGTTTATCGGTTAACACCGGGGAGCTGTTTTTT
CASSLSVNTGELFF
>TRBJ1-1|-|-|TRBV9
TGTGCCAGCAGCGTAGGTCGGGGCGCAGGCACTGAAGCTTTCTTT
CASSVGRGAGTEAFF
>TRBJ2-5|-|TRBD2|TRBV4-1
TGCGCCAGCAGCCAAGATAACGAGCGGGGGACCCAGTACTTC
CASSQDNERGTQYF
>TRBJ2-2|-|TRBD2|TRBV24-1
TGTGCCACCAGTGATTTACTAGCGGGTCCCCCTTACGGGGAGCTGTTTTTT
CATSDLLAGPPYGELFF
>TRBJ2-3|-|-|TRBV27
TGTGCCAGCAGTTTTGCCAGGGCTAGCACAGATACGCAGTATTTT
CASSFARASTDTQYF
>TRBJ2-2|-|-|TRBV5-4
TGTGCCAGCAGCTTAAGGGGCTACAACACCGGGGAGCTGTTTTTT
CASSLRGYNTGELFF
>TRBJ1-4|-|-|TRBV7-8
TGTGCCAGCAGCTTACGGGTTTGGGACTCCCGAGAAAAACTGTTTTTT
CASSLRVWDSREKLFF
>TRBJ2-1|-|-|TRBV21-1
TGTGCCAGCATAGGGGGGCTCACAGGGTATTGGGGCTCCTACAATGAGCAGTTCTTC
CASIGGLTGYWGSYNEQFF
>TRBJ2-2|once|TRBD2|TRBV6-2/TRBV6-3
TGTGCCAGCAGTCCGGGACTAGGGCCGTTCACCGGGGAGCTGTTTTTT
CASSPGLGPFTGELFF
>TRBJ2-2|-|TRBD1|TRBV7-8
TGTGCCAGCAGGCCGGGACAGGGGAACACCGGGGAGCTGTTTTTT
CASRPGQGNTGELFF
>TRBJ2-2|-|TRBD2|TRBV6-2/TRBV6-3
TGTGCCAGCAGCCCAAACCGACTAGCGGGGGGGCCGACCGGGGAGCTGTTTTTT
CASSPNRLAGGPTGELFF
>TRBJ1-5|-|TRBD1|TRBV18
TGTGCCAGCTCACCGGGACAGCCAGTTAGCAATCAGCCCCAGCATTTT
CASSPGQPVSNQPQHF
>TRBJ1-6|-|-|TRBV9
TGTGCCAGCAGTCAGGGGAATTCACCCCTCCACTTT
CASSQGNSPLHF
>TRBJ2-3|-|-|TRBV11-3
TGTGCCAGCAGCCCCAGAGACACAGATACGCAGTATTTT
CASSPRDTDTQYF
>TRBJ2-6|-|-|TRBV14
TGTGCCAGCAGCCAAGCGGGATCCGGGGCCAACGTCCTGACTTTC
CASSQAGSGANVLTF
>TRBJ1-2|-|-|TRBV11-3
TGTGCCAGCAGCTTAGGGGGGACACTTACGGGCTACACCTTC
CASSLGGTLTGYTF
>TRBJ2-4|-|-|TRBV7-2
TGTGCCAGCAGCTTAAATTTGGAAAACATTCAGTACTTC
CASSLNLENIQYF
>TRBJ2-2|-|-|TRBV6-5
TGTGCCAGCAGTCCGGCAAGGGCCGGGGAGCTGTTTTTT
CASSPARAGELFF
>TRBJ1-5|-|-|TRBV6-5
TGTGCCAGCAGGGGTCGGTTGGATCAGCCCCAGCATTTT
CASRGRLDQPQHF
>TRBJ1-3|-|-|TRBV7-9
TGTGCCAGCACTAACAGGGCGGCCTCTGGAAACACCATATATTTT
CASTNRAASGNTIYF
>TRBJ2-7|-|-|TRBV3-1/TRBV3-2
TGCGCCAGCAGCCAAGAGAATACGTTCTACGAGCAGTACTTC
CASSQENTFYEQYF
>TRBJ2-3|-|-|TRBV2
TGTGCCAGCAGTGGGTCAGTGGCCAGCACAGATACGCAGTATTTT
CASSGSVASTDTQYF
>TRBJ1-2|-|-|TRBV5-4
TGTGCCAGCAGCCTAGGGAGTTTAGGCTATGGCTACACCTTC
CASSLGSLGYGYTF
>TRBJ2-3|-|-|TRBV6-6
TGTGCCAGCAGTCCCTCGGGGCTAGCCCTCTCCACAGATACGCAGTATTTT
CASSPSGLALSTDTQYF
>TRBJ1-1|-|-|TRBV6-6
TGTGCCAGCAGTACCGGATTGAACACTGAAGCTTTCTTT
CASSTGLNTEAFF
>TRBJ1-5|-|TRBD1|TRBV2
TGTGCCAGCAGCAGTCGACAGGGGAGGCAGCCCCAGCATTTT
CASSSRQGRQPQHF